A selection of T cell receptor beta chains follows, all from one sample in a study of cytomegalovirus exposure and HLA in healthy donors. Assay: immunoSEQ multiplex PCR; the TCRdb copy retains only in-frame clones and omits some. The sample lists around 87,000 clones; around 75% were seen once. The sample taken for sequencing was PBMCs. These receptors were obtained from a man aged 40-49 years in good health and CMV-seronegative. CDR3s include the opening cysteine and the closing phenylalanine or tryptophan. The D gene is left open where the match is weak. A row's size may be missing; if present it is once, few, many or a size class.

V,size,J,D,CDR3,DNA
TRBV30,NA,TRBJ1-1,NA,CAWIWTWAFF,TGTGCCTGGATATGGACTTGGGCTTTCTTT
TRBV7-6,NA,TRBJ2-7,TRBD2,CASSHLGAGDASYEQYF,TGTGCCAGCAGCCATCTCGGGGCGGGAGATGCCTCCTACGAGCAGTACTTC
TRBV2,few,TRBJ2-2,TRBD2,CASRQLISGEGGELFF,TGTGCCAGCAGACAACTTATTAGCGGGGAGGGCGGGGAGCTGTTTTTT
TRBV5-8,once,TRBJ1-4,NA,CASSPGLAALNEKLFF,TGTGCCAGCAGTCCGGGCCTAGCTGCACTTAATGAAAAACTGTTTTTT
TRBV29-1,NA,TRBJ2-7,TRBD2,CSVDRRAGGTYEQYF,TGCAGCGTTGATAGACGAGCGGGGGGGACCTACGAGCAGTACTTC
TRBV6-5,few,TRBJ1-2,NA,CASSYSTSPGNGYTF,TGTGCCAGCAGTTACTCGACTAGTCCGGGGAATGGCTACACCTTC
TRBV7-8,NA,TRBJ2-6,NA,CASSPDRGVWANVLTF,TGTGCCAGCAGCCCAGACCGGGGAGTTTGGGCCAACGTCCTGACTTTC
TRBV6-4,NA,TRBJ2-2,NA,CATGLGDGTGELFF,TGTGCCACGGGACTGGGGGACGGGACCGGGGAGCTGTTTTTT
TRBV10-3,NA,TRBJ2-3,NA,CAISEPTRADTQYF,TGTGCCATCAGTGAGCCCACGAGGGCAGATACGCAGTATTTT
TRBV6-5,NA,TRBJ1-2,TRBD1,CASSWGQGDGYTF,TGTGCCAGCAGCTGGGGACAGGGGGATGGCTACACCTTC
TRBV7-2,NA,TRBJ1-2,TRBD1,CASSRRQGNRSGYTF,TGTGCCAGCAGCCGTCGACAGGGGAATCGGAGCGGCTACACCTTC
TRBV5-4,NA,TRBJ1-1,NA,CLKGEGVVGNTEAFF,TGTTTAAAAGGGGAGGGTGTGGTGGGGAACACTGAAGCTTTCTTT
TRBV7-6,NA,TRBJ1-3,NA,CASSSTGRRNTIYF,TGTGCCAGCAGTTCGACTGGTCGGCGCAACACCATATATTTT
TRBV5-1,NA,TRBJ2-1,NA,CASSLDGVNEQFF,TGCGCCAGCAGCTTGGACGGAGTCAATGAGCAGTTCTTC
TRBV5-6,NA,TRBJ2-6,NA,CASSLGGDSGANVLTF,TGTGCCAGCAGCTTGGGGGGAGACTCTGGGGCCAACGTCCTGACTTTC